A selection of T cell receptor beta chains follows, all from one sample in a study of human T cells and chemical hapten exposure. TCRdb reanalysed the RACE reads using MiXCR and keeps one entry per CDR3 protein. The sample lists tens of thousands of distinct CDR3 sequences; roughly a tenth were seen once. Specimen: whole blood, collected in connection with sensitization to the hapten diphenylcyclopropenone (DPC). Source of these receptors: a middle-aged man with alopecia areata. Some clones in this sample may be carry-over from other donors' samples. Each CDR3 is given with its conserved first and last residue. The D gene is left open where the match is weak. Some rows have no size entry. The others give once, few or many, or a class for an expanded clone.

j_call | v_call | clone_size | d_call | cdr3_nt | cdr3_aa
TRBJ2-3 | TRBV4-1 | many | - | TGCGCCAGCAGCCTTCTACCGGGACTTCTCTCAGGGGATACGCAGTATTTT | CASSLLPGLLSGDTQYF
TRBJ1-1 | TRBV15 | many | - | TGTGCCACCAGCAGAGACCTGATTCAGGGGAACACTGAAGCTTTCTTT | CATSRDLIQGNTEAFF
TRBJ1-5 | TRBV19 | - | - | TGTGCCAGTAGTATAATAACTTCCTATCAGCCCCAGCATTTT | CASSIITSYQPQHF
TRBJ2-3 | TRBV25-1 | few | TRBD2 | TGTGCCAGCAGTCTAGCGGGAGTTCCCCCATCGTTCACAGATACGCAGTATTTT | CASSLAGVPPSFTDTQYF
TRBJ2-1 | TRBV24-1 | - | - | TGTGCCACCAGTGATTTCAGACAGATCAATGAGCAGTTCTTC | CATSDFRQINEQFF
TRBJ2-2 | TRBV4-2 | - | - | TGTGCCAGCTCGGGGCGCACGAACACCGGGGAGCTGTTTTTT | CASSGRTNTGELFF
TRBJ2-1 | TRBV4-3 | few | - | TGCGCCAGCAGCCAAGATAGTTCACACTACAATGAGCAGTTCTTC | CASSQDSSHYNEQFF
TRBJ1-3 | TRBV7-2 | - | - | TGTGCCAGCAGTCTAAGCACCGGGGGAAACACCATATATTTT | CASSLSTGGNTIYF
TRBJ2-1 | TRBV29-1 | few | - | TGCAGCGTCCCCCAGGGTTACTACAATGAGCAGTTCTTC | CSVPQGYYNEQFF
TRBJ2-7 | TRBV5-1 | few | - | TGCGCCAGCAGCTTGGCGTCAGGGGTAGATGACGAGCAGTACTTC | CASSLASGVDDEQYF
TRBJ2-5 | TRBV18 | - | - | TGTGCCAGCTCACCGAACCGGGAGACCCAGTACTTC | CASSPNRETQYF
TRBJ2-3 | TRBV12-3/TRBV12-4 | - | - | TGTGCCAGCAGTTTCTACTCAGGGCAGTACACAGATACGCAGTATTTT | CASSFYSGQYTDTQYF
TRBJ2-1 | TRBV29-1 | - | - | TGCAGCGTTGGGGGGGAGGCCCGGAATGAGCAGTTCTTC | CSVGGEARNEQFF
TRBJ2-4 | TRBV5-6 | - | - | TGTGCCAGCAGCTTGAGGGGGGGTCCGGAGTACTTC | CASSLRGGPEYF
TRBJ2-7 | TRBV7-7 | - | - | TGTGCTAGCATAATAGGGGATTTTGAGGAGCAGTACTTC | CASIIGDFEEQYF
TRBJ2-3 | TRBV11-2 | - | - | TGTGCCAGCAGCTTAAACCCTCCGAGAGGGCCGGTGGCAGATACGCAGTATTTT | CASSLNPPRGPVADTQYF
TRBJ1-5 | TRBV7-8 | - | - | TGTGCCAGCAGCCCACAGGGCAAGGGCAATCAGCCCCAGAATTTT | CASSPQGKGNQPQNF
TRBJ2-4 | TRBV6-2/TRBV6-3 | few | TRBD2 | TGTGCCAGCACCAACGCGGGAGTTCAGTACTTC | CASTNAGVQYF
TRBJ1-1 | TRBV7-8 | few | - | TGTGCCAGCAGCTTAGCTTTTGTGAACACTGAAGCTTTCTTT | CASSLAFVNTEAFF
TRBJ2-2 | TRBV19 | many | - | TGTGCCAGTACGGACACGAACACCGGGGAGCTGTTTTTT | CASTDTNTGELFF
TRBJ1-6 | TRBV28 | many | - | TGTGCCAGTCAGGGACTACATAATTCACCCCTCCACTTT | CASQGLHNSPLHF
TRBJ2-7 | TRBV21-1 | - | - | TGTGCCAGCAGCAAATCGAAGACAGGGTCCTACGAGCAGTACTTC | CASSKSKTGSYEQYF
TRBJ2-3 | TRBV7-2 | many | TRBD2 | TGTGCCAGCACTAATAGCGGGCGGGATACGCAGTATTTT | CASTNSGRDTQYF
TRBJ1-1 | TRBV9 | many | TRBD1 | TGTGCCAGCAGCGCGAGGGGACAGGGGACTGAAGCTTTCTTT | CASSARGQGTEAFF
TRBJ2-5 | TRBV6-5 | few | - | TGTGCCACCCAGAGCGGGTTCCAAGAGACCCAGTACTTC | CATQSGFQETQYF
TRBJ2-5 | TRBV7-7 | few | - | TGTGCTAGCAGCTCGAGCTACTCAAGGCAAGAGACCCAGTACTTC | CASSSSYSRQETQYF
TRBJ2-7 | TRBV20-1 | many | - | TGCAGTGCTCCCAGCAGGGTGAGATACGAGCAGTACTTC | CSAPSRVRYEQYF
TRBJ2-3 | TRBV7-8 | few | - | TGTGCCAGCCGACATAGTGCGAGGAGCACAGATACGCAGTATTTT | CASRHSARSTDTQYF
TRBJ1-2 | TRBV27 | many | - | TGTGCCAGCACCGCAATAAACAGGGAACGTGGGGGCTACACCTTC | CASTAINRERGGYTF
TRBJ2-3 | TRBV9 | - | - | TGTGCCAGCAGCACACAGCGGTTCACAGATACGCAGTATTTT | CASSTQRFTDTQYF
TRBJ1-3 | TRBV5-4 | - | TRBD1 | TGTGCCAGCAGCAAGAATGACAGGGGTGCGAACACCATATATTTT | CASSKNDRGANTIYF
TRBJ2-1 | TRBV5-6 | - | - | TGTGCCAGCAGCCGTATACTAGGGTCTTTCTTCAATGAGCAGTTCTTC | CASSRILGSFFNEQFF
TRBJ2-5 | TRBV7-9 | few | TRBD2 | TGTGCCAGCAGCTTAGGGCTAGCGGGTCGCCAGGAGACCCAGTACTTC | CASSLGLAGRQETQYF
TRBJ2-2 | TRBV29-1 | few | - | TGCAGCGTTGAACTTCTAGGAGGCACCGGGGAGCTGTTTTTT | CSVELLGGTGELFF
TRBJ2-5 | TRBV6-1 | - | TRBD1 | TGTGCCAGCAGTGACAGGACAGGATCATCCGTCCGGGAGACCCAGTACTTC | CASSDRTGSSVRETQYF
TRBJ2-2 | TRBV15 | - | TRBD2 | TGTGCCACCAGCAGAGTTCGCGGGACTAGCGGGAGAGGTCTCGCGAACACCGGGGAGCTGTTTTTT | CATSRVRGTSGRGLANTGELFF
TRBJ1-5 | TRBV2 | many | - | TGTGCCAGCAGATGGGACAGCAATCAGCCCCAGCATTTT | CASRWDSNQPQHF
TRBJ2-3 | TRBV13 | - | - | TGTGCCAGCAGCGTGGGTGGCGGAGATACGCAGTATTTT | CASSVGGGDTQYF
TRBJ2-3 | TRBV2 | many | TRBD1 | TGTGCCAGCAGTGCCACAGGGGGGCCGCCAGATACGCAGTATTTT | CASSATGGPPDTQYF
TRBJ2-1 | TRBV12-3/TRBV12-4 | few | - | TGTGCCAGCAGTTTCGGCAGGGATCTCCAGTTCTTC | CASSFGRDLQFF
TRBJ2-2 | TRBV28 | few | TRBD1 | TGTGCCAGCAGTTTCCACAGGGGCGTCGCCGGGGAGCTGTTTTTT | CASSFHRGVAGELFF
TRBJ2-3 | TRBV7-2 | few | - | TGTGCCAGCAGCATGCAAGCATCCTACACAGATACGCAGTATTTT | CASSMQASYTDTQYF
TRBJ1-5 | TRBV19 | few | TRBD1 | TGTGCCAGTACCTTACAGGGGGATGCGGGCCAGCCCCAGCATTTT | CASTLQGDAGQPQHF